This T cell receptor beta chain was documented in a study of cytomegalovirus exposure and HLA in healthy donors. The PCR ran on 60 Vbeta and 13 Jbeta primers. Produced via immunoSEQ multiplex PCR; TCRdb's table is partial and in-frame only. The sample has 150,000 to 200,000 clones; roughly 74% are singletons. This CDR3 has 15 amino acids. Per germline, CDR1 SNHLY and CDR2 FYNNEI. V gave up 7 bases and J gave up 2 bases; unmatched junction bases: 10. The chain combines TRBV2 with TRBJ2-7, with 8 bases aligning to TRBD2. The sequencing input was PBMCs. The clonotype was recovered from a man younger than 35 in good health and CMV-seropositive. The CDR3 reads CASTPRTSKAYEQYF. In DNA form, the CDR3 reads TGTGCCAGCACACCCCGGACTAGCAAAGCCTACGAGCAGTACTTC.